One and the same sample provided the 28 T cell receptor beta chains below, sequenced in a study of cytomegalovirus exposure and HLA in healthy donors. The PCR contained 60 Vbeta and 13 Jbeta primers. Clones were sequenced by immunoSEQ multiplex PCR, and TCRdb holds only the in-frame ones, with some missing. The sample holds roughly 100,000 clones; around 79% are singletons and the top ten take about 3.1%. Sequenced material: PBMCs. The receptors come from a woman aged 40 to 50 in good health and CMV-seronegative.

The chain is built from TRBV5-5 and TRBJ1-2; possibly TRBD1 for D (5 bases). The CDR3 runs to 13 residues. The V gene lost 5 bases and the J gene lost 2 bases, with 10 bases spanning the gap. Germline V CDR1 and CDR2: SGHKS, YYEKEE (reference sequence). CDR3 sequence: CASSRGGNYGYTF. The CDR3, as DNA: TGTGCCAGCAGTCGGGGGGGGAACTATGGCTACACCTTC. Full variable domain (remainder filled in from reference TRBV5-5 and TRBJ1-2): DAGVTQSPTHLIKTRGQQVTLRCSPISGHKSVSWYQQVLGQGPQFIFQYYEKEERGRGNFPDRFSARQFPNYSSELNVNALLLGDSALYLCASSRGGNYGYTFGSGTRLTVV.

In this sample, this clone turned up once. This chain joins TRBV7-9 and TRBJ2-3; maybe TRBD2 (6 bases). This CDR3 spans 18 amino acids. Germline-derived CDR1 and CDR2 are SEHNR and FQNEAQ (reference sequence). V was cut by 1 base and J by 0 bases, with 17 bases left in between. Written as DNA, the CDR3 is TGTGCCAGCAGCTTAGGGGGACTTCTCGGAAAAAGCACAGATACGCAGTATTTT. Encoded protein: CASSLGGLLGKSTDTQYF.

The rearrangement links TRBV28 to TRBJ2-2, with D possibly matching TRBD2 (6 bases). The CDR3 covers 13 residues. V was cut by 2 bases and J by 5 bases, with 6 bases left in between. Germline V gene sequence: CDR1 MDHEN, CDR2 SYDVKM. CDR3 amino acids: CASSLGGTGELFF. The CDR3 nucleotides read TGTGCCAGCAGTTTAGGGGGGACCGGGGAGCTGTTTTTT.

The V and J genes are TRBV2 and TRBJ2-5; no clear D gene. The CDR3 loop spans 11 amino acids. Trimming took off 4 bases at V and 5 bases at J, with 5 bases between the two ends. Per the germline V gene, CDR1 is SNHLY and CDR2 is FYNNEI. CDR3 sequence: CASSAQETQYF. CDR3 coding DNA: TGTGCCAGCAGTGCTCAGGAGACCCAGTACTTC.

V is TRBV14 and J is TRBJ1-5; D is undetermined. Germline-derived CDR1 and CDR2 are SGHDN and FVKESK. CDR3 length: 16 residues. V dropped 3 bases and J dropped 0 bases, with 12 bases sitting between them. Written as DNA, the CDR3 is TGTGCCAGCAGCCAGGGCTCAGGTTCTAGCAATCAGCCCCAGCATTTT. It codes for CASSQGSGSSNQPQHF.

This clone appeared once. As DNA, the CDR3 is TGCGCCAGCAGCCAAGACGAGATATCCGGGACAGGGGCTGCAACTAATGAAAAACTGTTTTTT. It encodes CASSQDEISGTGAATNEKLFF. The chain carries TRBV4-3 and TRBJ1-4, with TRBD1 matching over 10 bases. This CDR3 spans 21 amino acids. The germline CDR1 and CDR2 sequences are LGHNA and YSLEER. V lost 0 bases and J lost 0; bases outside the gene matches: 13.

The V gene is TRBV7-2, the J gene TRBJ1-1; no definite D call. Trimming stripped 5 bases from V and 0 bases from J, with 7 bases between. CDR1 and CDR2 (germline): SGHTA, FQGNSA. The length of the CDR3 is 13 residues. The CDR3 DNA is TGTGCCAGCAGCGTCTTTTTGAACACTGAAGCTTTCTTT. As protein: CASSVFLNTEAFF.

V is TRBV5-6 and J is TRBJ1-1; D not certain. The length of the CDR3 is 13 residues. V was shortened by 7 bases and J by 4 bases, with 14 bases between the two germline ends. The V gene's germline CDR1 is SGHDT and CDR2 YYEEEE. The CDR3 DNA reads as TGTGCCAGCCAAGGGTACGGGAGCACTGAAGCTTTCTTT. This codes for CASQGYGSTEAFF.

J is TRBJ1-4 and V is TRBV7-2; D may be TRBD1 (5 bases). V lost 4 bases and J lost 5, with 11 bases in between. The CDR3 loop spans 14 amino acids. In germline, CDR1 is SGHTA, CDR2 FQGNSA. DNA for the CDR3: TGTGCCAGCAGCTACGACAGAACAAATGAAAAACTGTTTTTT. This encodes CASSYDRTNEKLFF. Using reference TRBV7-2 and TRBJ1-4 for the parts outside the CDR3, the full variable domain is GAGVSQSPSNKVTEKGKDVELRCDPISGHTALYWYRQSLGQGLEFLIYFQGNSAPDKSGLPSDRFSAERTGGSVSTLTIQRTQQEDSAVYLCASSYDRTNEKLFFGSGTQLSVL.

The sample holds one count of this clone. The junction departs from the called germline gene at one end, perhaps through a read error. The chain employs TRBV7-9 and TRBJ2-2, with a weak D call TRBD2 (6 bases). This CDR3 comprises 14 residues. CDR1 is SEHNR and CDR2 is FQNEAQ in the germline V gene (reference sequence). The CDR3 spells CSSSTLAGSGELFF. The CDR3 coding sequence is TGTTCCAGCAGCACCCTTGCCGGGAGTGGGGAGCTGTTTTTT.

This rearrangement joins TRBV6-5 to TRBJ2-7; 7 nucleotides agree with TRBD1. The CDR3 length is 15 residues. The germline gives CDR1 MNHEY, CDR2 SVGAGI. V trimming: 5 bases; J trimming: 7 bases; junction bases outside the gene matches: 14. CDR3: CASSRNDRELPEQYF. CDR3 in DNA: TGTGCCAGCAGTAGAAACGACAGGGAGTTACCGGAGCAGTACTTC.

The sample holds a few counts of this clone. The chain is built from TRBV9 and TRBJ2-1; 11 positions agree with TRBD2. CDR3 length equals 15 residues. J gave up 10 bases and V 0 bases, and 6 bases lay outside the gene matches. CDR1 is SGDLS and CDR2 is YYNGEE in the germline V gene. CDR3 region: CASSVATSGKGEQFF. CDR3 DNA: TGTGCCAGCAGCGTAGCGACTAGCGGGAAAGGAGAGCAGTTCTTC. Combining the CDR3 with reference TRBV9 and TRBJ2-1 gives the whole variable domain DSGVTQTPKHLITATGQRVTLRCSPRSGDLSVYWYQQSLDQGLQFLIQYYNGEERAKGNILERFSAQQFPDLHSELNLSSLELGDSALYFCASSVATSGKGEQFFGPGTRLTVL.

The chain uses TRBV30 and TRBJ2-1; 7 bases map to TRBD1. With V trimmed by 3 bases and J by 4 bases, 6 bases remained unmatched. The CDR3 sequence is 14 residues long. CDR1 and CDR2 (germline): GTSNPN, SVGIG (reference sequence). The CDR3 nucleotides are TGTGCCTGGAGAAGGGGGCCCGGATACAATGAGCAGTTCTTC. Protein: CAWRRGPGYNEQFF.

This clone has only one observation. DNA for the CDR3: TGTGCCAGCAGTCCGACAGGGGGCCGAGAGACCCAGTACTTC. Encoded protein: CASSPTGGRETQYF. The V gene is TRBV27, the J gene TRBJ2-5, with 10 bases identical to TRBD1. CDR1 and CDR2 (germline): MNHEY, SMNVEV (reference sequence). V dropped 5 bases and J dropped 4; count of bases not matched to a gene: 4. CDR3 size: 14 residues.

The chain combines TRBV7-2 with TRBJ2-5; D remains unclear. The ends were cut back, 3 bases at V and 1 base at J, with 3 bases in the middle. CDR3 size: 12 residues. CDR1 and CDR2 (germline): SGHTA, FQGNSA. CDR3 sequence reads: CASSFFQETQYF. The CDR3 DNA follows: TGTGCCAGCAGCTTCTTCCAAGAGACCCAGTACTTC.

This clone was observed a handful of times. The V and J genes are TRBV27 and TRBJ2-7, with TRBD2 as a possible D gene (6 bases). CDR1 and CDR2 from the germline V gene are MNHEY and SMNVEV (reference sequence). The CDR3 contains 11 residues. The germline V and J ends were trimmed by 5 bases and 4 bases, with 6 bases remaining between them. CDR3 in amino acids: CASSRGYEQYF. CDR3 DNA: TGTGCCAGCAGTCGGGGGTACGAGCAGTACTTC.

In its sample, this clone was seen once. V usage is TRBV9 and J usage is TRBJ2-3, with 8 positions matching TRBD2. The CDR3 extends over 18 amino acids. Germline loops: CDR1 SGDLS, CDR2 YYNGEE. The V segment lost 3 bases and the J segment 4 bases; nucleotides outside the gene matches: 16. CDR3 sequence reads: CASSAGGGDSGAADTQYF. The DNA for the CDR3 is TGTGCCAGCAGCGCGGGTGGGGGGGATAGCGGGGCCGCAGATACGCAGTATTTT.

This sequence joins TRBV10-3 and TRBJ2-2; TRBD2 aligns across 10 bases. V shed 2 bases and J 5 bases; nucleotides not matched to a gene: 5. The CDR3 runs to 16 residues. CDR1 is ENHRY, CDR2 SYGVKD, per germline. The CDR3 reads CAISESPSGRTGELFF. The DNA for the CDR3 is TGTGCCATCAGTGAGAGCCCTAGCGGGAGAACCGGGGAGCTGTTTTTT.

This chain links TRBV5-1 with TRBJ1-6, with D possibly being TRBD1 (6 bases). Germline V gene data show CDR1 as SGHRS and CDR2 as YFSETQ. This CDR3 comprises 15 residues. Trimming removed 4 bases at V and 3 bases at J, with 11 bases between. The CDR3 loop reads CASSHQGIYNSPLHF. CDR3 coding DNA: TGCGCCAGCAGCCATCAGGGGATCTATAATTCACCCCTCCACTTT.

This chain uses TRBV11-3 with TRBJ1-6, with TRBD1 identical over 7 bases. CDR3 length: 15 amino acids. Germline trimming cut 1 base from V and 7 bases from J; bases unmatched to any gene: 4. Germline V gene sequence: CDR1 SGHNT, CDR2 YENEEA. CDR3 residues: CASSLGQGGNSPLHF. CDR3 coding DNA: TGTGCCAGCAGCTTAGGGCAGGGGGGCAATTCACCCCTCCACTTT.

The J gene is TRBJ2-1, the V gene TRBV30, with 10 bases identical to TRBD2. The CDR3 totals 16 residues. Germline V gene data show CDR1 as GTSNPN and CDR2 as SVGIG (reference sequence). The junction had 7 bases not matched to a gene; V was cut back by 3 bases and J by 2 bases. In DNA, the CDR3 is TGTGCCTGGAGGCCCATTAGCGGGAGGACCTACAATGAGCAGTTCTTC. Protein product: CAWRPISGRTYNEQFF.

The chain carries TRBV5-1 and TRBJ2-7, with D maybe TRBD2 (6 bases). This CDR3 is built from 15 residues. Deletions cut 0 bases from V and 7 bases from J, with 17 bases between. Germline CDR1 reads SGHRS; CDR2 reads YFSETQ. CDR3 sequence: CASSLGLAPYLEQYF. In nucleotides, the CDR3 is TGCGCCAGCAGCTTGGGTCTAGCGCCTTACCTGGAGCAGTACTTC.

This chain uses TRBV11-3 with TRBJ2-3; TRBD1 matches 7 bases. J lost 1 base, V lost 3 bases, and 7 bases had no gene match. This CDR3 comprises 16 residues. CDR1 SGHNT and CDR2 YENEEA come from the germline V gene. The CDR3 DNA reads TGTGCCAGCAGCTTCGGTAGACAGGGAGGCACAGATACGCAGTATTTT. It translates to CASSFGRQGGTDTQYF.

The sample holds one count of this clone. CDR3 bases: TGTGCCAGCAGCCGGACTGTTTTTGGGGTGAATGAGCAGTTCTTC. This sequence encodes CASSRTVFGVNEQFF. V usage is TRBV6-5 and J usage is TRBJ2-1; TRBD2 might be the D (5 bases). The V end was cut by 6 bases, the J end by 7 bases, with 19 bases between. This CDR3 has 15 amino acids. Germline V lookup: CDR1 MNHEY, CDR2 SVGAGI.

The V call is TRBV5-1, the J call TRBJ2-7; D is uncertain. Germline V gene sequence: CDR1 SGHRS, CDR2 YFSETQ. V was trimmed by 3 bases and J by 3 bases, leaving 7 bases between them. The CDR3 runs to 12 residues. The CDR3 is CASSSLDYEQYF. CDR3 coding DNA: TGCGCCAGCAGCTCCTTAGACTACGAGCAGTACTTC.

The chain couples TRBV19 to TRBJ1-5; 7 bases are a match to TRBD1. The CDR3 sequence is 13 residues long. With 5 bases clipped from V and 4 bases from J, the junction kept 2 bases outside the gene matches. CDR1 is LNHDA and CDR2 is SQIVND in the germline V gene (reference sequence). The CDR3 protein is CASSDRENQPQHF. The CDR3, as DNA: TGTGCCAGTAGTGACAGGGAGAATCAGCCCCAGCATTTT. The full variable domain, its missing parts supplied by reference TRBV19 and TRBJ1-5, is DGGITQSPKYLFRKEGQNVTLSCEQNLNHDAMYWYRQDPGQGLRLIYYSQIVNDFQKGDIAEGYSVSREKKESFPLTVTSAQKNPTAFYLCASSDRENQPQHFGDGTRLSIL.

The chain uses TRBV11-2 and TRBJ1-1, with a possible D match to TRBD1 (5 bases). Trimming removed 3 bases at V and 3 bases at J, with 11 bases between. Germline V gene sequence: CDR1 SGHAT, CDR2 FQNNGV. CDR3 length: 14 residues. The CDR3 is CASSFGGVDTEAFF. The CDR3 DNA is TGTGCCAGCAGCTTTGGAGGGGTGGACACTGAAGCTTTCTTT.

The table lists this clone with a few counts. This specimen includes other DNA sequences encoding the same CDR3. The rearrangement joins TRBV29-1 to TRBJ2-3; TRBD2 matches 8 bases. Trimming removed 6 bases from V and 5 bases from J; junction bases left unmatched: 4. Germline V gives CDR1 SQVTM, CDR2 ANQGSEA. The CDR3 sequence is 12 residues long. Here the CDR3 DNA reads TGCAGCGTCGGGGGGGGAAGAGATACGCAGTATTTT. Residues: CSVGGGRDTQYF.